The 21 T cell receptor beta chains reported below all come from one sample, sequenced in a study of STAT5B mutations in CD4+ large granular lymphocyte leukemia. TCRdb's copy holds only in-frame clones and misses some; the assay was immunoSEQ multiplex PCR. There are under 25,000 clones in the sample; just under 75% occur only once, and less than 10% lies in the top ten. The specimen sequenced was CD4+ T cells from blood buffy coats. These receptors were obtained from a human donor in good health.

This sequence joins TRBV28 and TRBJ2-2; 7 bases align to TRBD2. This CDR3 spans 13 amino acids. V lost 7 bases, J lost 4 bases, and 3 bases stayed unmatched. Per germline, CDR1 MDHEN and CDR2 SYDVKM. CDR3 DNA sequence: TGTGCCAGCATTCCTAGCGGCACCGGGGAGCTGTTTTTT. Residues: CASIPSGTGELFF.

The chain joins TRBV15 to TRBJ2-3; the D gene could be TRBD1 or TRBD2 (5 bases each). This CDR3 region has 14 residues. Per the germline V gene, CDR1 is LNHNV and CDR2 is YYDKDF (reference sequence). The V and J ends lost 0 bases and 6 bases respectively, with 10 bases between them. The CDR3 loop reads CATSREGPGDTQYF. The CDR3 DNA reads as TGTGCCACCAGCAGAGAGGGACCGGGTGATACGCAGTATTTT.

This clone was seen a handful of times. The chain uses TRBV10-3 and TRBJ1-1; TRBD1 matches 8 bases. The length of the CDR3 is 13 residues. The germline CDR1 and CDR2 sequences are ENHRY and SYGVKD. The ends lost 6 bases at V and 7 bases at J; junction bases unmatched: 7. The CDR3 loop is CAISQTDRDEAFF. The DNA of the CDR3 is TGTGCCATCAGCCAGACGGACAGGGATGAAGCTTTCTTT.

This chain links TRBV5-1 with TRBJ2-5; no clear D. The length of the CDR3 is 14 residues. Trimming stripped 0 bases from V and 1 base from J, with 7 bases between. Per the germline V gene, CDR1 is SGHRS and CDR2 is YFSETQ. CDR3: CASSLGLLQETQYF. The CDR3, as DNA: TGCGCCAGCAGCTTGGGCCTACTCCAAGAGACCCAGTACTTC.

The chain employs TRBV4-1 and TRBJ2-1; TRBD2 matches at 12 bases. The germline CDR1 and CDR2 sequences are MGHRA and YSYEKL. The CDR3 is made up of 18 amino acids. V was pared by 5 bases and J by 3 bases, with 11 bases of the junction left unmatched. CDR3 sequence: CASSFRWTSGTVYNEQFF. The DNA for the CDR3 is TGCGCCAGCAGCTTTCGTTGGACTAGCGGGACTGTCTACAATGAGCAGTTCTTC.

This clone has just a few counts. The CDR3 spells CASSVEEGQPQHF. CDR3 nucleotides: TGTGCCAGCAGCGTAGAGGAGGGTCAGCCCCAGCATTTT. The chain joins TRBV9 to TRBJ1-5; D unresolved. Trimming pared 0 bases from V and 6 bases from J, leaving 7 bases between. The CDR3 is 13 residues long. Germline V gene data show CDR1 as SGDLS and CDR2 as YYNGEE.

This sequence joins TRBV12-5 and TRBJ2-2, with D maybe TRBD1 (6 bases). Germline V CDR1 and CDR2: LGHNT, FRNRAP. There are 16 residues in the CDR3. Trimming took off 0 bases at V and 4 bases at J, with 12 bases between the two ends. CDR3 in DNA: TGTGCTAGTGGTTTGGTTTTGGGGGCAGGCACCGGGGAGCTGTTTTTT. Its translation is CASGLVLGAGTGELFF.

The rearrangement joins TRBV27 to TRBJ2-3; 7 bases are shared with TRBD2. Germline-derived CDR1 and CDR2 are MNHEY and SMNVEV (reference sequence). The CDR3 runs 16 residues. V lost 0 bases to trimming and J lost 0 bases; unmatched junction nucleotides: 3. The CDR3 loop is CASSLSLALSTDTQYF. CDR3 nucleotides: TGTGCCAGCAGTTTATCACTAGCGCTCAGCACAGATACGCAGTATTTT.

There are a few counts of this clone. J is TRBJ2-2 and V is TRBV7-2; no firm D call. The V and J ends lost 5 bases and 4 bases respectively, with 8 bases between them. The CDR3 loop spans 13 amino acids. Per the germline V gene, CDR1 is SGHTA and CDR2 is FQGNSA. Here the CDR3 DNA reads TGTGCCAGCAGCCCGACGAGCACCGGGGAGCTGTTTTTT. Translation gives CASSPTSTGELFF.

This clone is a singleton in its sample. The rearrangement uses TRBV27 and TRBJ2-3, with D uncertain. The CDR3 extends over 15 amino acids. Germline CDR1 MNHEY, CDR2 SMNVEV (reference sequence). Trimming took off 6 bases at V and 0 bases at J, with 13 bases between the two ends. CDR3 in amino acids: CASRRLTPSTDTQYF. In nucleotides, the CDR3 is TGTGCCAGCAGGCGCCTCACCCCGAGCACAGATACGCAGTATTTT.

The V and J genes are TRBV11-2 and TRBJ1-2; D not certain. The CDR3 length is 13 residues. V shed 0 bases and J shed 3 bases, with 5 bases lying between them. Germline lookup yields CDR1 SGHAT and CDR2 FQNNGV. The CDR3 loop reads CASSLEGYYGYTF. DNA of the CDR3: TGTGCCAGCAGCTTAGAAGGTTACTATGGCTACACCTTC.

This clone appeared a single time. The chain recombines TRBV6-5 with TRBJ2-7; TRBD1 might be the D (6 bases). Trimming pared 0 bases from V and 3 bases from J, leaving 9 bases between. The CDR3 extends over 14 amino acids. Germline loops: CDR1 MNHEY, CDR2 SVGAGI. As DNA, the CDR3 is TGTGCCAGCAGTTACTCGTCGGGACACTACGAGCAGTACTTC. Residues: CASSYSSGHYEQYF.

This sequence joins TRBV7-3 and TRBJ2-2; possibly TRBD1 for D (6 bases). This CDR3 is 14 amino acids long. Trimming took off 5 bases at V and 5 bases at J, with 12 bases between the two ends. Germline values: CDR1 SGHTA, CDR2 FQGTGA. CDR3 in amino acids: CASSPIQGTGELFF. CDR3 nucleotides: TGTGCCAGCAGCCCAATACAGGGAACCGGGGAGCTGTTTTTT.

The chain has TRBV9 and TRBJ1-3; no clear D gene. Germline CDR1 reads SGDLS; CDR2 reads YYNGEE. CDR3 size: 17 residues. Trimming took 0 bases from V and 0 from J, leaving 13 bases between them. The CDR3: CASSVEAHAISGNTIYF. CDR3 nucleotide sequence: TGTGCCAGCAGCGTAGAGGCACACGCTATCTCTGGAAACACCATATATTTT. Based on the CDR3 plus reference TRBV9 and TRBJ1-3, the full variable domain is DSGVTQTPKHLITATGQRVTLRCSPRSGDLSVYWYQQSLDQGLQFLIQYYNGEERAKGNILERFSAQQFPDLHSELNLSSLELGDSALYFCASSVEAHAISGNTIYFGEGSWLTVV.

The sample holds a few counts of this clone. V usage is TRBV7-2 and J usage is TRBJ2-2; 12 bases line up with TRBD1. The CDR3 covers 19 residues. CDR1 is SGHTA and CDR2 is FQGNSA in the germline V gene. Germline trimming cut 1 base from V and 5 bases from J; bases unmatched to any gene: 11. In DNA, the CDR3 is TGTGCCAGCAGCTTAGTGTTAGCGGGACAGGGGGCGTGGACCGGGGAGCTGTTTTTT. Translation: CASSLVLAGQGAWTGELFF.

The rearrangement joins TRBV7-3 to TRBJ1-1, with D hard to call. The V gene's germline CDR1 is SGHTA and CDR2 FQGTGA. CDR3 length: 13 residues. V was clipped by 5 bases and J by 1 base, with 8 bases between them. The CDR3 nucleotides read TGTGCCAGCAGCGCCCTGAAGAACACTGAAGCTTTCTTT. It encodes CASSALKNTEAFF.

The CDR3 is CASTKPGQTNTEAFF. The CDR3 DNA sequence: TGTGCCAGCACTAAACCGGGACAGACGAACACTGAAGCTTTCTTT. This rearrangement joins TRBV5-4 to TRBJ1-1, with 7 bases that match TRBD1. Germline assignment: CDR1 SGHNT and CDR2 YYREEE (reference sequence). V was pared by 6 bases and J by 1 base, with 9 bases of the junction left unmatched. This CDR3 spans 15 amino acids.

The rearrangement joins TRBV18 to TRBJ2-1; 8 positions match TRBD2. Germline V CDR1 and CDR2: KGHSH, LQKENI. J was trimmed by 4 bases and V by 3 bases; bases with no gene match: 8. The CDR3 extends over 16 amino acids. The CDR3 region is CASSPIAGRTYNEQFF. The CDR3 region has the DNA TGTGCCAGCTCACCTATAGCGGGGAGGACTTACAATGAGCAGTTCTTC.

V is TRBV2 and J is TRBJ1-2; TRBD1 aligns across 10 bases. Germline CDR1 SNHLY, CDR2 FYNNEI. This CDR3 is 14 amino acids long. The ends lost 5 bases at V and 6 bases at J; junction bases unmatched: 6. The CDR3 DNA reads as TGTGCCAGCAGTACTCCGACAGGGGGCGATGGCTACACCTTC. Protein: CASSTPTGGDGYTF.

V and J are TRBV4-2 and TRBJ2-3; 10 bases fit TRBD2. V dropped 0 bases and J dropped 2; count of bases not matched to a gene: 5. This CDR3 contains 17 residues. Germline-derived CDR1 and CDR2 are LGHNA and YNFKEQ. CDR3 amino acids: CASSQEASGGNTDTQYF. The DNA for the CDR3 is TGTGCCAGCAGCCAAGAAGCTAGCGGGGGCAACACAGATACGCAGTATTTT.

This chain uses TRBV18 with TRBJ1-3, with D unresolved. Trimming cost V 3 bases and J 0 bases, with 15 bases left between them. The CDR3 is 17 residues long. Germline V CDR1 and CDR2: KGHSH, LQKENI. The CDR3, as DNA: TGTGCCAGCTCACCGTCGTCGGGCCGTAGCTCTGGAAACACCATATATTTT. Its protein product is CASSPSSGRSSGNTIYF.